This TCR beta chain comes out of a study of cytomegalovirus exposure and HLA in healthy donors. Study-wide background: In terms of ancestry, the Caucasian-associated cluster contained roughly 80% of the roughly 360 genotyped donors. Study observations and caveats: As a later analysis revealed, the rate of TCR association differed by HLA locus, with DRB1 most and HLA-C fewest. The study put 150 or so TCR beta chains on its list as cytomegalovirus-associated. Accurate prediction of most subjects' HLA-A and HLA-B alleles from TCR beta sequences was reported.

Worth noting for this clone: Its antigen is currently unknown.

Per the germline V gene, CDR1 is SGHNT and CDR2 is YYREEE (reference sequence). The CDR3 has 14 amino acids. With 1 base clipped from V and 2 bases from J, the junction kept 1 base outside the gene matches. 13 Jbeta primers and 60 Vbeta primers were used for the PCR. Produced via immunoSEQ multiplex PCR; TCRdb's table is partial and in-frame only. The repertoire consists of about 84,000 clones, with 85% to 90% occurring once and the leading ten covering 2.3%. The source is a man aged 18-30 years in good health and CMV-seronegative. The sequencing sample was made of PBMCs. The rearrangement joins TRBV5-4 to TRBJ1-1, with 8 bases lining up with TRBD1. The CDR3 DNA follows: TGTGCCAGCAGCTTGACAGGGGGAAACACTGAAGCTTTCTTT. Its translation: CASSLTGGNTEAFF. Full variable domain (remainder filled in from reference TRBV5-4 and TRBJ1-1): ETGVTQSPTHLIKTRGQQVTLRCSSQSGHNTVSWYQQALGQGPQFIFQYYREEENGRGNFPPRFSGLQFPNYSSELNVNALELDDSALYLCASSLTGGNTEAFFGQGTRLTVV.